A selection of T cell receptor beta chains follows, all from one sample in a study of CD8+CD57+ T cells in acquired aplastic anemia. MiXCR, applied by TCRdb to the reads, yields one record per CDR3 protein. The table lists tens of thousands of distinct CDR3 sequences, roughly two thirds of them singletons. What was sequenced was sorted CD4+, CD8+, or CD8+CD57+ T cells (not recorded which) from PBMCs. The source is a human donor with aplastic anemia. CDR3s leave out the opening cysteine and the closing phenylalanine or tryptophan. D genes are given only for firm matches. Clone size is given for some rows only: seen once, a few or many times, or a class if the clone is expanded.

v_call clone_size d_call cdr3_aa
TRBV24-1 - - ATSGGGAYEQY
TRBV29-1 - TRBD1 SVGQGSYNEQF
TRBV2 few TRBD1 ASSEFGTGSYGYT
TRBV29-1 - - TSLPKAF
TRBV24-1 many - ATSDFPPQGSHFYGYT
TRBV13 many - ASSVRDGNYEQY
TRBV19 - - ASSISSRQETQY
TRBV15 - - ATSGERAGQIREQY
TRBV5-1 many - ASSPGLGAPTDTQY
TRBV7-3 few - ASSWRVETQY
TRBV25-1 - TRBD1 ASRHSTGDEQY
TRBV4-3 - TRBD1 ASSLGQGAVYEQY
TRBV19 once TRBD1 ASRRTGGETQY
TRBV19 - - ASSIDGQMDTEAF
TRBV7-2 - - ASSLATGTQY
TRBV20-1 once - SARANAGVGYGYT
TRBV15 - TRBD1 ATSRAWDRGNEQF
TRBV28 - - AIPVGQGNYGYT
TRBV25-1 - TRBD1 ASSEGTGEAGELF
TRBV10-3 - TRBD1 ASTGGSNQPQH
TRBV29-1 - - SGKGGSSYNEQF
TRBV2 - TRBD1 ASSGTGNYGYT
TRBV5-8 many - ASSAAQVGEKLF
TRBV29-1 few - SVAGVEQY
TRBV7-9 - TRBD2 ASSLGLAGEEQY
TRBV20-1 many - SAPIRGSYEQY
TRBV11-2 - - ASSLGQGSGYT
TRBV11-1 - TRBD1 ASSTGTGGVSTDTQY
TRBV12-3/TRBV12-4 - - ASSFEVPGEKLF
TRBV6-1 - - ASSRRGRQMSTDTQY
TRBV5-1 many TRBD2 ASSLASGGYQETQY
TRBV19 few - ASSSQGQNNSPLH
TRBV7-9 many - ASSLEGNEQF
TRBV24-1 - - ATADRGSEKLF
TRBV15 - - AAAVTENNSPLH
TRBV2 - - ASSEGIYSYNEQF
TRBV10-1 few - ASSDGRTYNSPLH
TRBV7-2 medium-sized TRBD1 ASSDGTGWNQPQH
TRBV7-9 - - ASSPPEAYEQY
TRBV2 - TRBD1 ASRGRTGGADTQY
TRBV6-4 many - ASSAGGGTGGELF
TRBV6-1 - - ASSRDRMNTEAF
TRBV2 - - ASSEFPADYGYT
TRBV20-1 - TRBD2 SARSGGHQETQY
TRBV12-3/TRBV12-4 many - ASNQGTGELF
TRBV9 many - ASTDGSGANVLT
TRBV7-9 - - ASSQWNTEAF
TRBV19 - - ASSIDRVNTQY
TRBV6-4 many TRBD1 ASSDSDRVNTGELF
TRBV7-7 once - ASSLFGSPNTEAF